This TCR beta chain was observed in a study of radiation and T cells in renal cell carcinoma. Study results and caveats: Baseline intratumoral clonotype presence is unknown without pretreatment biopsies. From baseline, blood top tumor clonotypes peaked at 2 weeks post-radiation.

Germline V gene lookup returns CDR1 ENHRY and CDR2 SYGVKD. J was trimmed by 6 bases and V by 3 bases; bases with no gene match: 12. There are 18 residues in the CDR3. Only in-frame clones appear in the TCRdb table, and some are missing; sequencing was by immunoSEQ multiplex PCR. The table lists 90,000 to 100,000 clones, around 88% of them singletons, with around 7.9% in the top ten. About this clone: Its target is not known.

Described time point: baseline pretreatment blood. The treatment: 15 Gy SBRT to primary tumor, nephrectomy 4 weeks later. Blood was sampled at baseline, 2 weeks and 4 weeks after SBRT. This sample comprised blood, obtained from a patient whose treatment included radiotherapy and nephrectomy. The V and J genes are TRBV10-3 and TRBJ2-1; 12 bases are shared with TRBD2. The clonotype comes from a man over 45 with renal cell carcinoma. The CDR3 sequence: CAISDPGLAGNSFNEQFF. CDR3 bases: TGTGCCATCAGTGACCCCGGACTAGCGGGGAACAGTTTCAATGAGCAGTTCTTC.